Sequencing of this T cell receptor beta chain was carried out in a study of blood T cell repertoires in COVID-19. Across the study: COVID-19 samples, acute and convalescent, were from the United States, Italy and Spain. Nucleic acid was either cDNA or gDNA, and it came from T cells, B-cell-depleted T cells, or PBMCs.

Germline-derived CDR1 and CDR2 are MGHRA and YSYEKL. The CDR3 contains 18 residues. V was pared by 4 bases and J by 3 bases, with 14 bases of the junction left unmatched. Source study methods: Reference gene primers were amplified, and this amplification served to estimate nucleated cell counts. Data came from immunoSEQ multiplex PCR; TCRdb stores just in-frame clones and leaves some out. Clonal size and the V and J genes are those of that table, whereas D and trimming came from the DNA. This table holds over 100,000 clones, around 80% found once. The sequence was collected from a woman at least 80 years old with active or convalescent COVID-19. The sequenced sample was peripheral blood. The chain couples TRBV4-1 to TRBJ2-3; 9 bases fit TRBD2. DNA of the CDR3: TGCGCCAGCAGCCGGACTAGCGTTGATCCCCCCATAACAGATACGCAGTATTTT. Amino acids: CASSRTSVDPPITDTQYF.